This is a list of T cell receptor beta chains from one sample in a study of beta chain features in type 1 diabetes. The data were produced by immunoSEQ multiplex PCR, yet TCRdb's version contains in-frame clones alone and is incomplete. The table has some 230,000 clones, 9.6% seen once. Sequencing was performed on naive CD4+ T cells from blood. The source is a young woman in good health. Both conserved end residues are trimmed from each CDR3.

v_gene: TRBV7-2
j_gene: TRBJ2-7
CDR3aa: ASSLAAGGEQY

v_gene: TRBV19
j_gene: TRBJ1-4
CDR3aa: ASSILQDVATNEKLF

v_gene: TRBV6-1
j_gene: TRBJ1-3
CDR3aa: ASILGNTIY

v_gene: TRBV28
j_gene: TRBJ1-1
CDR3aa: ASSSPSTGLNTEAF

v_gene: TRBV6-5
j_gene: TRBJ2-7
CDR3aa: ASRQTGAHAYEQY

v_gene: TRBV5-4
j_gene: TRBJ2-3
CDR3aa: ASSVDRSGLGTDTQY

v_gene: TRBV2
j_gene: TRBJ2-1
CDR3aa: ASSELDRDNNEQF

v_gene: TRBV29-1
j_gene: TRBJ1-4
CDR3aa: SVTGGLGEKLF

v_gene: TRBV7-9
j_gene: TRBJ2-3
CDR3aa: ASSLALTGGLPDTQY

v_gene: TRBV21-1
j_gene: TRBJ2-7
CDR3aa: ASSIGAGGVAYEQY

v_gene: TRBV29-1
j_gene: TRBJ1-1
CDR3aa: SSTGHTNTEAF

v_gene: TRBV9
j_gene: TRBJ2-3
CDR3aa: ASSVATQDTQY

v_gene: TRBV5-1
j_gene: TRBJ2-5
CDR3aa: ASSRGGSETQY

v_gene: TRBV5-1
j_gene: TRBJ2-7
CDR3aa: ASSFTTGTGPYEQY

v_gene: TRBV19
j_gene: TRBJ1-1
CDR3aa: ASRPTGFTEAF

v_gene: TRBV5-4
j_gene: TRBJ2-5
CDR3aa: ASSLASLAGGKETQY

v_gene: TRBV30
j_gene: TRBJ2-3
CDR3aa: AWGPQGDTQY

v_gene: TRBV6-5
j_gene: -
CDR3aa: ASSYSRAYEQY

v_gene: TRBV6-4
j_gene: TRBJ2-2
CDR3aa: ASSEHQGANTGELF

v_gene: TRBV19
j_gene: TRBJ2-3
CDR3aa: ASSMSGSTDTQY

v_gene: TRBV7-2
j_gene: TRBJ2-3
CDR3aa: ASTSGVGREGADTQY

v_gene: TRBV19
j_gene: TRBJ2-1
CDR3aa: ASSIPERMSSYNEQF

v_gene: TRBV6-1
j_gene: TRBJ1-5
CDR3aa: ASSEGAGVNQPQH

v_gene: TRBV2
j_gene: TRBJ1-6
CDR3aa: AQRWGPNSPLH

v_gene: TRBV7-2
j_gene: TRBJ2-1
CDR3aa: ASSLAGVAYNEQF

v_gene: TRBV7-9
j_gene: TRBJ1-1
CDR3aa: ASSSQGGPTEAF

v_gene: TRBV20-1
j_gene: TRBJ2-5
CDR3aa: STSGQETQY

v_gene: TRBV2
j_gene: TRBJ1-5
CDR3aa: ASRDRGSSNQPQH

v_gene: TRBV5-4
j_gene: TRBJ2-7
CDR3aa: ASSSAGTTLEQY

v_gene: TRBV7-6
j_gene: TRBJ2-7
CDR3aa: ASSRLAGYEQY

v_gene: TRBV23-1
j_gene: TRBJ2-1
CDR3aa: ASRQKYQGNSYNEQF

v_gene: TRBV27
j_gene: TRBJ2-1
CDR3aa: ASSSSGLAGDSYNEQF

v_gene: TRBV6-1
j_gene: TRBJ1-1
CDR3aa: ASREEDLGTEAF

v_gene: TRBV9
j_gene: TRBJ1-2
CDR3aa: ASSPGSDYGYT

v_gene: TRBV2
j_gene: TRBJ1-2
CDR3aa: ASSPPHSGVWSYGYT

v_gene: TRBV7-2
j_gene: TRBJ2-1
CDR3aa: ASSLLGTSTYNEQF